Listed here is a single TCR beta chain. Its specificity is unknown. This record belongs to a study of cytomegalovirus exposure and HLA in healthy donors. 13 Jbeta primers and 60 Vbeta primers were used for the PCR. The repertoire was sequenced with immunoSEQ multiplex PCR; TCRdb's copy has only in-frame clones and lacks some. The repertoire holds about 140,000 clones, with about four fifths as singletons. Germline V lookup: CDR1 SGHRS, CDR2 YFSETQ. V was clipped by 2 bases and J by 6 bases, with 9 bases between them. This CDR3 contains 12 residues. Study-wide points: Researchers reported in a later analysis that a missense DCLRE1C variant was tied to TCR beta V- and J-gene trimming. In an earlier analysis, about 87% or about 30%: the productive usage of most TCR beta V segments.

The chain couples TRBV5-1 to TRBJ2-7, with D possibly matching TRBD1 (5 bases). This sequence was found in a woman in her thirties or forties in good health and CMV-seropositive. Sequencing was done on a sample of PBMCs. The CDR3 nucleotides are TGCGCCAGCAGCTTCCAGGGTGGCGAGCAGTACTTC. It encodes CASSFQGGEQYF.